The TCR beta chain described here comes from a study of T cells in women clearing cervical HPV infection. Study findings and constraints: Cases carried less TRBV6-7 than controls: around 0.11% versus 0.15%.

Clones were read by immunoSEQ multiplex PCR, and TCRdb kept only the in-frame ones, dropping some. The listing records tens of thousands of clones. On this clone: Its specificity is not known. Read sequence stops 3 residues before the CDR3 end, and the germline J gene provides the missing end.

Germline lookup yields CDR1 SNHLY and CDR2 FYNNEI. The length of the CDR3 is 18 residues. After removal of 1 base from V and 2 bases from J, the junction contained 6 bases not matched to a gene. This receptor was obtained from a woman aged 18-69 years with a cervical HPV16 infection that either progressed to CIN3+ or cleared (not recorded which). The J gene is TRBJ2-7, the V gene TRBV2; 15 bases match TRBD2. The specimen sequenced was blood buffy coat. The DNA read from the CDR3 is TGTGCCAGCAGTGAAGGAGGGACTAGCGGGGGGCACCCCTACGAG. Translation gives CASSEGGTSGGHPYE. The CDR3 in full is CASSEGGTSGGHPYEQYF.